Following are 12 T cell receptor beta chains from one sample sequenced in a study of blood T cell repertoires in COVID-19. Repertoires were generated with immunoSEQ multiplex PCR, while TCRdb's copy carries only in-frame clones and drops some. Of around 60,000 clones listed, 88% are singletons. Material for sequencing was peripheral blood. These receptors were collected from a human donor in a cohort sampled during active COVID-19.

The CDR3, as DNA: TGTGCCAGCAGCGTAGACAAATACAATGAGCAGTTCTTC. This translates into CASSVDKYNEQFF. The J gene is TRBJ2-1, the V gene TRBV9; D call uncertain. Germline lookup yields CDR1 SGDLS and CDR2 YYNGEE. Trimming left V 0 bases short and J 4 bases short, with 5 bases between. This CDR3 region has 13 residues.

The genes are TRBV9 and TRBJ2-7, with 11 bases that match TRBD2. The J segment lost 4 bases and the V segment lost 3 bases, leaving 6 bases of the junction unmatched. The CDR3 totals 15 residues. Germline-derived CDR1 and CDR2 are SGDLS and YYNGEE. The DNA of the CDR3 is TGTGCCAGCAGCGACCCTAGCGGGGGGTCGTACGAGCAGTACTTC. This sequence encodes CASSDPSGGSYEQYF.

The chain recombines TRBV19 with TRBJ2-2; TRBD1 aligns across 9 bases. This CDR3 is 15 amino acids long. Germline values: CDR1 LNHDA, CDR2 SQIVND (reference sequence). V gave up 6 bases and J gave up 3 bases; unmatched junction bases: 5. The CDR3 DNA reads TGTGCCAGTAGACCCCGGGACAGGGACACCGGGGAGCTGTTTTTT. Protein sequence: CASRPRDRDTGELFF.

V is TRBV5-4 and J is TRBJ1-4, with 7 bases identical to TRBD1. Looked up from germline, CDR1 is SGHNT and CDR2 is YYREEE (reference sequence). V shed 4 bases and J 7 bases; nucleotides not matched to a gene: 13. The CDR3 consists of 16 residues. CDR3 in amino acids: CASSVSDDRVGEKLFF. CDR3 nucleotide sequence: TGTGCCAGCAGCGTCAGTGATGACAGGGTTGGTGAAAAACTGTTTTTT.

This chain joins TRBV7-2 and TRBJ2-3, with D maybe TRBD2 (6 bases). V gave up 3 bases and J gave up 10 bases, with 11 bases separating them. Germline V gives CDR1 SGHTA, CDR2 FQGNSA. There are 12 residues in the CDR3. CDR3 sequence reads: CASSFGAGSQYF. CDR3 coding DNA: TGTGCCAGCAGCTTCGGGGCGGGGTCGCAGTATTTT. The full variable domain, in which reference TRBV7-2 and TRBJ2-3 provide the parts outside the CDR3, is GAGVSQSPSNKVTEKGKDVELRCDPISGHTALYWYRQSLGQGLEFLIYFQGNSAPDKSGLPSDRFSAERTGGSVSTLTIQRTQQEDSAVYLCASSFGAGSQYFGPGTRLTVL.

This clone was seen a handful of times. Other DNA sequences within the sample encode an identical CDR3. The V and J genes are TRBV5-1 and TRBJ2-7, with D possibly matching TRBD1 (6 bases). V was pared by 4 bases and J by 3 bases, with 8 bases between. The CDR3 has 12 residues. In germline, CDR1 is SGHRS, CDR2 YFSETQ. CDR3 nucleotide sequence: TGCGCCAGCAGCCCGGACAGCTACGAGCAGTACTTC. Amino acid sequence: CASSPDSYEQYF.

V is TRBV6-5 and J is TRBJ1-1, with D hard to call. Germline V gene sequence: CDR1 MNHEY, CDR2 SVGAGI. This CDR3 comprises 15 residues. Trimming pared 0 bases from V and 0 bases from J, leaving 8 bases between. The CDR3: CASSYSTGMNTEAFF. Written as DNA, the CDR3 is TGTGCCAGCAGTTACTCGACGGGAATGAACACTGAAGCTTTCTTT.

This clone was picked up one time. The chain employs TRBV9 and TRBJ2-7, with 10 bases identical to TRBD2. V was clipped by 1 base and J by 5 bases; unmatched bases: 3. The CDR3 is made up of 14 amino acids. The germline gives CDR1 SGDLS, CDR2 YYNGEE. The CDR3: CASSVSGRAHEQYF. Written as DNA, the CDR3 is TGTGCCAGCAGCGTAAGCGGGAGGGCCCACGAGCAGTACTTC.

CDR3 nucleotides: TGCGCCAGCAGCCAAGGGACAGGGGGCTCCTACGAGCAGTACTTC. This gives the protein CASSQGTGGSYEQYF. The chain is built from TRBV4-3 and TRBJ2-7; 10 bases match TRBD1. The length of the CDR3 is 15 residues. Germline trimming cut 1 base from V and 0 bases from J; bases unmatched to any gene: 0. Per germline, CDR1 LGHNA and CDR2 YSLEER.

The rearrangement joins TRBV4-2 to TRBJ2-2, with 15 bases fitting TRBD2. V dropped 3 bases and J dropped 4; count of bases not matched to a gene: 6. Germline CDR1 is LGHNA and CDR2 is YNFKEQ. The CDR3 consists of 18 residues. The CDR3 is CASSQWTSGGVGTGELFF. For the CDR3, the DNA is TGTGCCAGCAGCCAGTGGACTAGCGGGGGGGTCGGCACCGGGGAGCTGTTTTTT.

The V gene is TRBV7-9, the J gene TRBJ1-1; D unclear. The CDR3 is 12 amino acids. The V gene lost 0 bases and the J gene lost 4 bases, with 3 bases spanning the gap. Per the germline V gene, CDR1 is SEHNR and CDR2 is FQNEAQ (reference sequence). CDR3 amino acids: CASSLASTEAFF. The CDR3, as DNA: TGTGCCAGCAGCTTAGCCTCCACTGAAGCTTTCTTT.

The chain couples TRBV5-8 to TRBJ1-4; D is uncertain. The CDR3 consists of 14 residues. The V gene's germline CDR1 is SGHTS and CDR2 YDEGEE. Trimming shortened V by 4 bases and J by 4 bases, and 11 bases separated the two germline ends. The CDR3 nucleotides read TGTGCCAGCAGCCCGGTTATTGGTAATGAAAAACTGTTTTTT. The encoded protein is CASSPVIGNEKLFF.